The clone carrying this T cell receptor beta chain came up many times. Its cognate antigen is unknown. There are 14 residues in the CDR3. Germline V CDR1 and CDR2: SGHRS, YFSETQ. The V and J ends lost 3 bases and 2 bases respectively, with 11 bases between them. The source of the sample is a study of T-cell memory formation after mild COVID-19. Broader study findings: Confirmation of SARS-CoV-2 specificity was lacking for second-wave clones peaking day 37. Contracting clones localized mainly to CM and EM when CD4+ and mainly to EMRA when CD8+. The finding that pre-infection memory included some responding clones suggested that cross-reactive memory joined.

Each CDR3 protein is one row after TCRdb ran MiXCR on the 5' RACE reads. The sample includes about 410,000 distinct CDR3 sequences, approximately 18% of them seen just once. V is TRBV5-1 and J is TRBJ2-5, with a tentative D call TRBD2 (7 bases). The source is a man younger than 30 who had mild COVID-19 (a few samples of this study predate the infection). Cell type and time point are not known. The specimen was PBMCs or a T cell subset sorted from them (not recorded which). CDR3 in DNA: TGCGCCAGCAGCTCCCGGGGGGCACAAGAGACCCAGTACTTC. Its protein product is CASSSRGAQETQYF.